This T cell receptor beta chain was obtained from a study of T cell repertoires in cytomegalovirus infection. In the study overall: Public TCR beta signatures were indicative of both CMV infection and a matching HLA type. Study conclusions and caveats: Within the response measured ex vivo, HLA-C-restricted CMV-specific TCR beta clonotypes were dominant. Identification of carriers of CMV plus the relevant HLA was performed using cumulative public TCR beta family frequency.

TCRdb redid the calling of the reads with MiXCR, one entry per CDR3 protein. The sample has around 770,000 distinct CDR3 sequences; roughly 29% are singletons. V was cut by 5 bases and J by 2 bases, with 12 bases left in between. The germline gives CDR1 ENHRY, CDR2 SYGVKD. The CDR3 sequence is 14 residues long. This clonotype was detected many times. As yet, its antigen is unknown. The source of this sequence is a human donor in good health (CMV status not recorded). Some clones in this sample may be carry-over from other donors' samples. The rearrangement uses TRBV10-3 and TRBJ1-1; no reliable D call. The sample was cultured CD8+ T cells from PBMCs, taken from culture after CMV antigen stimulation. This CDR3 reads CAISRGTENTEAFF. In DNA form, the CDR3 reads TGTGCCATCAGTCGGGGAACGGAAAACACTGAAGCTTTCTTT.